The rows below give T cell receptor beta chains drawn from one sample of a study of tumor-infiltrating lymphocytes in localized non-small cell lung cancer. Some clones are missing from TCRdb's copy, which holds only in-frame ones; the method was immunoSEQ multiplex PCR. This table has around 16,000 clones, approximately 68% appearing once. What was sequenced was lung tumor tissue. These receptors were obtained from a human donor with non-small cell lung cancer. Each CDR3 is given with its conserved first and last residue. A D gene is named only where the DNA matches it firmly. Size values are once, few and many counts, or a class for expanded clones, and some rows have none.

d_call | j_call | clone_size | v_call | cdr3_aa | cdr3_nt
- | TRBJ1-5 | - | TRBV7-9 | CASSLGTARNQPQHF | TGTGCCAGCAGCTTAGGGACGGCTAGAAATCAGCCCCAGCATTTT
- | TRBJ2-1 | - | TRBV5-1 | CASSPRMGDYNEQFF | TGCGCCAGCAGCCCCCGGATGGGGGATTACAATGAGCAGTTCTTC
TRBD2 | TRBJ2-1 | - | TRBV12-5 | CASGLGLAGLPYNEQFF | TGTGCTAGTGGTTTGGGCCTAGCGGGGCTTCCCTACAATGAGCAGTTCTTC
TRBD1 | TRBJ1-2 | medium-sized | TRBV4-2 | CASSPGGAPEGYTF | TGTGCCAGCAGCCCAGGGGGGGCGCCTGAAGGCTACACCTTC
- | TRBJ1-2 | - | TRBV7-9 | CASSLLTERGYTF | TGTGCCAGCAGCTTATTGACAGAACGAGGCTACACCTTC
- | TRBJ1-5 | - | TRBV11-2 | CASSLDPGDPRPQHF | TGTGCCAGCAGCTTAGATCCCGGGGACCCTCGGCCCCAGCATTTT
- | TRBJ2-1 | few | TRBV10-2 | CASKAVGEQFF | TGCGCCAGCAAGGCTGTTGGGGAGCAGTTCTTC
- | TRBJ1-2 | - | TRBV5-4 | CASSQEFGRQERYGYTF | TGCGCCAGCAGCCAAGAGTTCGGTAGGCAGGAGCGTTATGGCTACACCTTC
TRBD1 | TRBJ1-5 | - | TRBV10-3 | CASQGQSFDQPQHF | TGTGCCAGCCAGGGACAGTCTTTCGATCAGCCCCAGCATTTT
- | TRBJ1-1 | - | TRBV27 | CASSLEGLTTEAFF | TGTGCCAGCTCCCTTGAGGGGCTGACGACTGAAGCTTTCTTT
- | TRBJ2-3 | - | TRBV7-2 | CASSPRTVNLGDTQYF | TGTGCCAGCAGCCCAAGGACAGTAAACCTGGGGGATACGCAGTATTTT
TRBD1 | TRBJ1-2 | - | TRBV19 | CASSGQGGANYGYTF | TGTGCCAGTAGCGGACAGGGGGGAGCTAACTATGGCTACACCTTC
- | TRBJ1-3 | once | TRBV12-5 | CASGPEGGAFGNTIYF | TGTGCTAGTGGTCCCGAGGGGGGGGCTTTTGGAAACACCATATATTTT
- | TRBJ1-1 | few | TRBV5-1 | CASSLSSLLGTEAFF | TGCGCCAGCAGCTTGAGCTCCCTTTTGGGCACTGAAGCTTTCTTT
- | TRBJ2-1 | - | TRBV11-2 | CASSSRPNLGNEQFF | TGTGCCAGCAGCTCCAGACCCAACCTGGGCAATGAGCAGTTCTTC
- | TRBJ1-5 | - | TRBV11-2 | CASSLGTYGPQHF | TGTGCCAGCAGCTTAGGGACCTACGGGCCCCAGCATTTT
- | TRBJ1-2 | - | TRBV5-4 | CASSSGGTSGPIYGYTF | TGTGCCAGCAGCAGTGGGGGGACCTCAGGCCCCATCTATGGCTACACCTTC
- | TRBJ2-1 | - | TRBV7-2 | CASSFSGTGANEQFF | TGTGCCAGCAGCTTCTCCGGGACTGGGGCCAATGAGCAGTTCTTC
- | TRBJ2-5 | - | TRBV28 | CASSTGYQETQYF | TGTGCCAGCAGCACAGGGTACCAAGAGACCCAATACTTC
TRBD2 | TRBJ2-2 | once | TRBV7-9 | CASSRTNEREGRSAGELFF | TGTGCCAGCAGCCGTACAAACGAGCGGGAGGGCCGGAGTGCCGGGGAGCTGTTTTTT
TRBD2 | TRBJ2-3 | - | TRBV27 | CASKAGGVADTQYF | TGTGCCAGCAAGGCGGGAGGGGTTGCAGATACGCAGTATTTT
- | TRBJ2-1 | medium-sized | TRBV27 | CASSLEPYNEQFF | TGTGCCAGCAGTTTGGAACCATACAATGAGCAGTTCTTC
- | TRBJ2-5 | - | TRBV6-5 | CASSYSLLGQETQYF | TGTGCCAGCAGTTACTCCCTATTGGGCCAAGAGACCCAGTACTTC
- | TRBJ1-2 | - | TRBV2 | CASRGMGRFYGYTF | TGTGCCAGCAGAGGAATGGGACGGTTCTATGGCTACACCTTC
TRBD1 | TRBJ2-3 | - | TRBV2 | CASRKQGGTTDTQYF | TGTGCCAGCAGAAAACAGGGGGGAACAACAGATACGCAGTATTTT
- | TRBJ2-1 | - | TRBV6-1 | CASVWGEQFF | TGTGCCAGTGTATGGGGTGAGCAGTTCTTC
TRBD2 | TRBJ2-1 | - | TRBV14 | CASSQVVGLGAEQFF | TGTGCCAGCAGCCAAGTAGTGGGACTAGGGGCTGAGCAGTTCTTC
- | TRBJ1-2 | - | TRBV11-2 | CASSLDIPRITLNGYTF | TGTGCCAGCAGCTTAGATATCCCCAGGATTACCTTGAATGGCTACACCTTC
- | TRBJ2-7 | - | TRBV30 | CAWSRDFGEQYF | TGTGCCTGGAGTAGGGACTTTGGCGAGCAGTACTTC
- | TRBJ1-2 | - | TRBV2 | CASIPGTDNYGYTF | TGTGCCAGCATTCCCGGGACCGACAACTATGGCTACACCTTC
- | TRBJ2-2 | - | TRBV7-2 | CASSISITGELFF | TGTGCCAGCAGCATAAGTATAACCGGGGAGCTGTTTTTT
- | TRBJ1-2 | - | TRBV4-3 | CASSQNTSPVPRGGYTF | TGCGCCAGCAGCCAAAATACTTCACCGGTGCCGAGAGGTGGCTACACCTTC